The table lists the clone carrying this T cell receptor beta chain with a few counts. Its specificity is unknown. The entry originates in a study of T cell responses to AZD1222 COVID-19 vaccine. Study-level results: Spike-specific TCR breadth and depth rose after two AZD1222 doses. Clonal diversity may have been underestimated in mostly white British donors. Seropositivity was recorded at baseline in only 6 or 7 AZD1222 recipients.

The data were produced by immunoSEQ multiplex PCR, yet TCRdb's version contains in-frame clones alone and is incomplete. The sample records approximately 210,000 clones, 91% being singletons. V trimming: 2 bases; J trimming: 1 base; junction bases outside the gene matches: 7. The CDR3 is 16 amino acids. CDR1 and CDR2 from the germline V gene are MGHRA and YSYEKL. The chain recombines TRBV4-1 with TRBJ2-7, with TRBD1 matching 8 bases. This TCR derives from an adult who received the AZD1222 COVID-19 vaccine. The material sequenced was peripheral blood, taken 28 days after the second AZD1222 dose. The CDR3 coding sequence is TGCGCCAGCAGCCAAATTCAGGGGGCGAGTTCCTACGAGCAGTACTTC. Its protein is CASSQIQGASSYEQYF.